These T cell receptor beta chains were read from a single sample in a study of T cells in tuberculosis. The repertoire was sequenced with immunoSEQ multiplex PCR; TCRdb's copy has only in-frame clones and lacks some. Of 25,000 to 35,000 clones listed, more than 85% are singletons. The sample consisted of PBMCs. These receptors were taken from a donor aged 10-29 years with latent tuberculosis or without tuberculosis infection. CDR3s include the opening cysteine and the closing phenylalanine or tryptophan. Each record gives: V gene, clone size, J gene, D gene, CDR3 DNA, CDR3 protein. A D gene is named only where the DNA matches it firmly. A clone size is listed for some rows: how often the clone was seen (once, few, many), or a class if it is expanded.

TRBV28	-	TRBJ1-2	-	TGTGCCAGCAGTTTTAAGTTTGGGCAGATAGTTAACTATGGCTACACCTTC	CASSFKFGQIVNYGYTF
TRBV6-5	once	TRBJ2-3	TRBD2	TGTGCCAGCAGAAACCGAGCGGGGGGCACAGATACGCAGTATTTT	CASRNRAGGTDTQYF
TRBV5-1	-	TRBJ2-1	TRBD2	TGCGCCACCACGAAGGCGGGAGGGTACAATGAGCAGTTCTTC	CATTKAGGYNEQFF
TRBV4-3	-	TRBJ1-2	TRBD1	TGCGCCAGCAGCCAAGATGGACAGGGGACTGGAGGCTACACCTTC	CASSQDGQGTGGYTF
TRBV28	-	TRBJ1-5	-	TGTGCCAGCAGGACCCCGAGGCCGATCAATCAGCCCCAGCATTTT	CASRTPRPINQPQHF
TRBV2	-	TRBJ2-5	-	TGTGCCAGCACCGGAGGACTTCAAGAGACCCAGTACTTC	CASTGGLQETQYF
TRBV6-5	-	TRBJ1-3	TRBD1	TGTGCCGCCTGGACAGGTCGCTCTGGAAACACCATATATTTT	CAAWTGRSGNTIYF
TRBV11-1	-	TRBJ2-1	TRBD1	TGTGCCAGCAGCCCGGGACAGGGGATTAACAATGAGCAGTTCTTC	CASSPGQGINNEQFF
TRBV4-3	-	TRBJ1-1	-	TGCGCCAGCAGCCGGGGATCGGCGGCGACGGGGACTGAAGCTTTCTTT	CASSRGSAATGTEAFF
TRBV4-2	-	TRBJ2-5	TRBD2	TGTGCCAGCAGCACAGCCGGGGGGGCGTATGAGACCCAGTACTTC	CASSTAGGAYETQYF
TRBV27	-	TRBJ2-7	TRBD2	TGTGCCAGCAGTCCCGGACTAGCGGTTTACGAGCAGTACTTC	CASSPGLAVYEQYF
TRBV9	-	TRBJ1-3	-	TGTGCCAGCAGCGTACGGCCGGAGGGGATGTCTGGAAACACCATATATTTT	CASSVRPEGMSGNTIYF
TRBV27	-	TRBJ1-5	-	TGTGCCAGCAGTTTATCAGGGGTGGGTCAGCCCCAGCATTTT	CASSLSGVGQPQHF
TRBV18	-	TRBJ2-5	-	TGTGCCAGCACCAGGGGGGCCTCAGAGACCCAGTACTTC	CASTRGASETQYF
TRBV28	-	TRBJ1-2	-	TGTGCCAGCAGTGGACAAGTTTCTGGCTACACCTTC	CASSGQVSGYTF
TRBV7-9	-	TRBJ2-7	TRBD1	TGTGCCAGCAGCTTTCGGAATAACAGGGGGGTTAGCTCCTACGAGCAGTACTTC	CASSFRNNRGVSSYEQYF
TRBV23-1	-	TRBJ1-5	-	TGCGCCAGCAGTCCCCCGGGTTTCACCACTACTAATCAGCCCCAGCATTTT	CASSPPGFTTTNQPQHF
TRBV28	few	TRBJ1-5	-	TGTGCCAGCAGTTTAGGGGGCAGCAATCAGCCCCAGCATTTT	CASSLGGSNQPQHF
TRBV18	-	TRBJ2-3	TRBD1	TGTGCCAGCTCATCCCGGACAGGATGGGGAGCAGATACGCAGTATTTT	CASSSRTGWGADTQYF
TRBV29-1	-	TRBJ1-2	-	TGCAGCGTTGAAGAACCCGGTCCCTTTATACAGGGATTTAATGGCTACACCTTC	CSVEEPGPFIQGFNGYTF
TRBV9	-	TRBJ2-3	TRBD2	TGTGCCAGCAGCCTTCGACTAGCGGGAGGAGATACGCAGTATTTT	CASSLRLAGGDTQYF
TRBV6-5	-	TRBJ2-2	-	TGTGCCAGCAGTTACGGGCTCAGTTTCGGGGAGCTGTTTTTT	CASSYGLSFGELFF
TRBV18	once	TRBJ1-2	-	TGTGCCAGCTCACCCCAAGACAGGAGCTACTATGGCTACACCTTC	CASSPQDRSYYGYTF
TRBV7-9	-	TRBJ2-7	-	TGTGCCAGCAGCTGGATCACCGTAGGGGACAACGAGCAGTACTTC	CASSWITVGDNEQYF
TRBV27	-	TRBJ2-3	TRBD2	TGTGCCAGCAGTTTATCGAAGCGGGGCGCAGATACGCAGTATTTT	CASSLSKRGADTQYF
TRBV5-1	-	TRBJ2-7	-	TGCGCCAGCAGCTTGCTGCCCGCGGGCCAAACCTACGAGCAGTACTTC	CASSLLPAGQTYEQYF
TRBV13	-	TRBJ2-3	-	TGTGCCAGCAGCTTAGGTCCGGCAGATACGCAGTATTTT	CASSLGPADTQYF
TRBV6-5	-	TRBJ2-1	TRBD1	TGTGCCAGCAGTTACTCGACACAGGGGAAGGGTGAGCAGTTCTTC	CASSYSTQGKGEQFF
TRBV14	-	TRBJ1-1	TRBD1	TGTGCCAGCAGCCAAGAAAGAGGACAGGGTAGGGAGAGGTGGAACACTGAAGCTTTCTTT	CASSQERGQGRERWNTEAFF
TRBV29-1	-	TRBJ2-7	TRBD1	TGCAGCGTTGAAACGGGACAGCACTCCTACGAGCAGTACTTC	CSVETGQHSYEQYF
TRBV19	-	TRBJ1-5	-	TGTGCCAGTAGTCCGGGCAGGGGCGCTCAGCCCCAGCATTTT	CASSPGRGAQPQHF
TRBV4-1	-	TRBJ2-1	TRBD2	TGCGCCAGCAGCCAAGGGAAAGCGCGGGAGGCCCTACGCTCCTACAATGAGCAGTTCTTC	CASSQGKAREALRSYNEQFF
TRBV27	-	TRBJ2-7	-	TGTGCCAGCAGTTTTAGCTCCTACGAGCAGTACTTC	CASSFSSYEQYF
TRBV5-1	-	TRBJ1-2	-	TGCGCCAGCACGGGGGGCGGAAGCTATGGCTACACCTTC	CASTGGGSYGYTF
TRBV2	-	TRBJ2-5	-	TGTGCCAGCATGACAAGCGGAGAGACCCAGTACTTC	CASMTSGETQYF
TRBV29-1	-	TRBJ2-3	TRBD1	TGCAGCGTTACCTTGACGGGACAGGGAACAGATACGCAGTATTTT	CSVTLTGQGTDTQYF
TRBV7-8	-	TRBJ1-2	TRBD1	TGTGCCAGCAGCCCACCCGGGACAGGGACTAACTATGGCTACACCTTC	CASSPPGTGTNYGYTF